This T cell receptor (beta chain) was identified in a study of blood T cell repertoires in COVID-19. With 9 bases clipped from V and 4 bases from J, the junction kept 5 bases outside the gene matches. CDR3 length: 14 residues. CDR1 and CDR2 (germline): KGHDR, SFDVKD. Original data processing: Amplification from reference gene primers served as the basis for estimated nucleated cell counts. TCRdb keeps only in-frame clones here, not all; method: immunoSEQ multiplex PCR. V and J calls plus clone size are reproduced from that table; the DNA served to infer D and trimming. The data contain some 200,000 clones, roughly 90% of them singletons.

The sample was peripheral blood. The TCR comes from a woman in her forties or fifties with acute or convalescent COVID-19. The chain recombines TRBV24-1 with TRBJ2-3, with 11 nucleotides matching TRBD2. CDR3 protein: CATGLAGGSDTQYF. CDR3 bases: TGTGCCACCGGATTAGCGGGGGGGTCAGATACGCAGTATTTT.